This TCR beta chain was obtained from a study of tumor-infiltrating lymphocytes in localized non-small cell lung cancer. TCRdb keeps only in-frame clones here, not all; method: immunoSEQ multiplex PCR. This table holds 9,500 to 15,000 clones, under 80% found once. This clone has a single count. Germline CDR1 reads SGHTA; CDR2 reads FQGNSA. This CDR3 is 16 amino acids long. Trimming removed 2 bases from V and 2 bases from J; junction bases left unmatched: 7. The sequence came from a human donor with non-small cell lung cancer. The V and J genes are TRBV7-2 and TRBJ2-3; 7 bases align to TRBD2. The sequenced sample consisted of lung tumor tissue. The CDR3 DNA reads TGTGCCAGCAGCTTACGTGGAGCGGGAATCACAGATACGCAGTATTTT. Its translation is CASSLRGAGITDTQYF. Full variable domain (rest looked up from reference TRBV7-2 and TRBJ2-3): GAGVSQSPSNKVTEKGKDVELRCDPISGHTALYWYRQSLGQGLEFLIYFQGNSAPDKSGLPSDRFSAERTGGSVSTLTIQRTQQEDSAVYLCASSLRGAGITDTQYFGPGTRLTVL.